The clone carrying this T cell receptor (beta chain) has more than one count but fewer than ten. The antigen is unknown. This record comes from a study of T cells in Graves' hyperthyroidism and ophthalmopathy. Findings of the study overall: Progression to ophthalmopathy was predicted a median of 6.5 months early. Separation of ophthalmopathy from stable hyperthyroidism was achieved by a 13 V-J model.

Recently diagnosed hyperthyroidism of less than 2 months' duration affected patients aged 18 to 65. At first hyperthyroidism diagnosis, before any ophthalmopathy symptoms, the blood sample was collected. TCR beta CDR3 regions were amplified from RNA transcripts. Initially, a first-round RT-PCR of the TCR CDR3 employed the HTBI primer set. TCRdb itself ran the multiplex PCR reads through MiXCR, one entry per CDR3 protein. The sample consists of over 120,000 distinct CDR3 sequences, approximately 20% of them appearing once. The V and J ends lost 7 bases and 9 bases respectively, with 15 bases between them. The germline V gene has CDR1 LNHDA and CDR2 SQIVND (reference sequence). The CDR3 loop spans 13 amino acids.

The rearrangement joins TRBV19 to TRBJ1-4; D remains ambiguous. The sequencing input was blood. The sequence came from a woman between 50 and 59 years old with Graves' hyperthyroidism that later progressed to Graves' ophthalmopathy. The CDR3 region is CASTSLGEKKLFF. CDR3 bases: TGTGCCAGTACCTCACTGGGCGAGAAAAAACTGTTTTTT.